One and the same sample provided the 9 T cell receptor beta chains below, sequenced in a study of T cell responses to AZD1222 COVID-19 vaccine. The assay was immunoSEQ multiplex PCR, and TCRdb's table has in-frame clones only and misses some. The sample gives around 87,000 clones, about nine tenths of which show up once; 10% to 13% is in the top ten. The sample in question was peripheral blood, obtained on day 0 of AZD1222 vaccination. The receptors were sampled from an adult in good health.

This clone was counted a single time. The chain combines TRBV18 with TRBJ1-6; 9 nucleotides align to TRBD1. The germline gives CDR1 KGHSH, CDR2 LQKENI. The CDR3 is made up of 16 amino acids. V was pared by 6 bases and J by 6 bases, with 9 bases of the junction left unmatched. The CDR3 reads CASSKVGQGPNSPLHF. The CDR3 DNA follows: TGTGCCAGCTCTAAAGTGGGACAGGGCCCTAATTCACCCCTCCACTTT.

This clone was observed a handful of times. The V gene is TRBV6-5, the J gene TRBJ1-4; 7 positions agree with TRBD1. CDR1 and CDR2 (germline): MNHEY, SVGAGI. The CDR3 length is 14 residues. Germline trimming cut 7 bases from V and 2 bases from J; bases unmatched to any gene: 4. In DNA form, the CDR3 reads TGTGCCAGCAAGACAGGGAGCACTAATGAAAAACTGTTTTTT. Its translation is CASKTGSTNEKLFF.

This rearrangement joins TRBV20-1 to TRBJ2-5, with 7 positions matching TRBD2. V trimming: 3 bases; J trimming: 2 bases; junction bases outside the gene matches: 12. Per the germline V gene, CDR1 is DFQATT and CDR2 is SNEGSKA (reference sequence). There are 16 residues in the CDR3. The CDR3 loop is CSASGSGGGSQETQYF. For the CDR3, the DNA is TGCAGTGCTAGTGGGTCTGGGGGGGGATCGCAAGAGACCCAGTACTTC.

The V gene is TRBV5-1, the J gene TRBJ1-4, with D possibly TRBD1 on 5 matching bases. The germline gives CDR1 SGHRS, CDR2 YFSETQ. The V end lost 4 bases, the J end lost 7 bases, and 14 bases lay between the germline ends. The CDR3 contains 14 residues. DNA of the CDR3: TGCGCCAGCAGCCTACAAGGGCAGGGTGAAAAACTGTTTTTT. Translating it yields CASSLQGQGEKLFF.

The chain combines TRBV6-5 with TRBJ2-1, with TRBD1 matching over 7 bases. The CDR3 totals 13 residues. After removal of 2 bases from V and 7 bases from J, the junction contained 2 bases not matched to a gene. Germline V gene data show CDR1 as MNHEY and CDR2 as SVGAGI. CDR3 amino acids: CASSYAGGNEQFF. The CDR3, as DNA: TGTGCCAGCAGTTACGCAGGGGGTAATGAGCAGTTCTTC.

This rearrangement joins TRBV5-4 to TRBJ1-2; the D gene is possibly TRBD1 (6 bases). The CDR3 has 14 residues. CDR1 SGHNT and CDR2 YYREEE come from the germline V gene (reference sequence). The V and J ends lost 2 bases and 7 bases respectively, with 15 bases between them. The CDR3 DNA reads TGTGCCAGCAGCTTCATGTGGGGGGCGGCTGGCTACACCTTC. This translates into CASSFMWGAAGYTF.

The rearrangement uses TRBV5-1 and TRBJ1-5; D unclear. CDR1 is SGHRS and CDR2 is YFSETQ in the germline V gene. This CDR3 has 15 amino acids. Between the trimmed V and J ends, which lost 0 bases and 2 bases, there was a span of 9 bases. In DNA, the CDR3 is TGCGCCAGCAGCTTGGCCGGGTTCGGCAATCAGCCCCAGCATTTT. Translating gives CASSLAGFGNQPQHF. The complete variable domain, with remaining parts taken from reference TRBV5-1 and TRBJ1-5, reads KAGVTQTPRYLIKTRGQQVTLSCSPISGHRSVSWYQQTPGQGLQFLFEYFSETQRNKGNFPGRFSGRQFSNSRSEMNVSTLELGDSALYLCASSLAGFGNQPQHFGDGTRLSIL.

The gene calls are TRBV5-4 and TRBJ1-4; possibly TRBD1 for D (6 bases). Per the germline V gene, CDR1 is SGHNT and CDR2 is YYREEE (reference sequence). This CDR3 contains 14 residues. V gave up 9 bases and J gave up 5 bases, with 17 bases separating them. CDR3 sequence (DNA): TGTGCCATTACGACCGGGACACGGAATGAAAAACTGTTTTTT. It encodes CAITTGTRNEKLFF.

The J gene is TRBJ2-4, the V gene TRBV28; possible D gene TRBD2, 6 bases. The CDR3 is made up of 16 amino acids. V lost 2 bases, J lost 2 bases, and 13 bases lay in between. Per the germline V gene, CDR1 is MDHEN and CDR2 is SYDVKM. CDR3 sequence (DNA): TGTGCCAGCAGTTTACTTTCTGCGGGGACCAAAAACATTCAGTACTTC. It specifies CASSLLSAGTKNIQYF.